These 21 T cell receptor beta chains originate from one sample sequenced in a study of CD8 T cells in Susac syndrome. Reverse transcription of about 0.5 to 1 ug RNA was carried out with random hexamers. One entry per CDR3 protein, called by TCRdb with MiXCR from the immunoSEQ multiplex PCR reads. The table lists 180,000 or so distinct CDR3 sequences, 90% to 95% of them singletons. The sample comprised CD4+ T cells from PBMCs. The source of these receptors is a human donor in good health.

V and J are TRBV3-1 and TRBJ1-1; 9 bases map to TRBD1. Per the germline V gene, CDR1 is LGHDT and CDR2 is YNNKEL (reference sequence). The CDR3 covers 12 residues. V lost 4 bases and J lost 9; bases outside the gene matches: 3. The CDR3 DNA is TGTGCCAGCAGCCCCGGACAGGGGAAAGCTTTCTTT. As protein: CASSPGQGKAFF.

The chain has TRBV14 and TRBJ2-1; D uncertain. Germline CDR1 reads SGHDN; CDR2 reads FVKESK. This CDR3 comprises 14 residues. The ends were cut back, 1 base at V and 5 bases at J, with 9 bases in the middle. This CDR3 reads CASSQASADNEQFF. CDR3 bases: TGTGCCAGCAGCCAAGCCTCGGCGGACAATGAGCAGTTCTTC. The complete variable domain, with remaining parts taken from reference TRBV14 and TRBJ2-1, reads EAGVTQFPSHSVIEKGQTVTLRCDPISGHDNLYWYRRVMGKEIKFLLHFVKESKQDESGMPNNRFLAERTGGTYSTLKVQPAELEDSGVYFCASSQASADNEQFFGPGTRLTVL.

V gene TRBV7-9 combines with J gene TRBJ1-5, with D possibly matching TRBD1 (6 bases). This CDR3 has 15 residues. Germline CDR1 and CDR2: SEHNR and FQNEAQ (reference sequence). With 5 bases removed from V and 3 bases from J, the gap between germline ends came to 14 bases. The CDR3 loop reads CASSKTGRNNQPQHF. The DNA of the CDR3 is TGTGCCAGCAGCAAAACAGGGCGGAACAATCAGCCCCAGCATTTT.

The V call is TRBV29-1, the J call TRBJ2-3; 7 positions match TRBD1. V shed 3 bases and J 1 base; nucleotides not matched to a gene: 4. CDR3 size: 14 residues. Germline assignment: CDR1 SQVTM and CDR2 ANQGSEA. The CDR3 protein is CSVERGTGTDTQYF. CDR3 coding DNA: TGCAGCGTTGAGCGAGGGACAGGCACAGATACGCAGTATTTT.

J is TRBJ1-2 and V is TRBV5-6; D is unclear. Germline values: CDR1 SGHDT, CDR2 YYEEEE. The CDR3 has 13 residues. Trimming cost V 4 bases and J 4 bases, with 11 bases left between them. The DNA of the CDR3 is TGTGCCAGCAGCCAGCCCGAGACCTATGGCTACACCTTC. Its translation: CASSQPETYGYTF.

CDR3: CASSSDTEAFF. As DNA, the CDR3 is TGTGCCAGTAGTAGCGACACTGAAGCTTTCTTT. The chain combines TRBV19 with TRBJ1-1, with unresolved D. Trimming cost V 4 bases and J 3 bases, with 3 bases left between them. The V gene's germline CDR1 is LNHDA and CDR2 SQIVND (reference sequence). This CDR3 is 11 amino acids long.

The chain uses TRBV3-1 and TRBJ1-1; no firm D call. The V end lost 0 bases, the J end lost 4 bases, and 9 bases lay between the germline ends. Germline-derived CDR1 and CDR2 are LGHDT and YNNKEL (reference sequence). The CDR3 runs 14 residues. The CDR3 nucleotides are TGTGCCAGCAGCCAAGAGCGGGGTAGCACTGAAGCTTTCTTT. It encodes CASSQERGSTEAFF. The full variable domain, its missing parts supplied by reference TRBV3-1 and TRBJ1-1, is DTAVSQTPKYLVTQMGNDKSIKCEQNLGHDTMYWYKQDSKKFLKIMFSYNNKELIINETVPNRFSPKSPDKAHLNLHINSLELGDSAVYFCASSQERGSTEAFFGQGTRLTVV.

This sequence joins TRBV5-6 and TRBJ2-7; tentatively, D is TRBD1 or TRBD2 (5 bases each). CDR3 size: 14 residues. V gave up 4 bases and J gave up 2 bases, with 13 bases separating them. Germline values: CDR1 SGHDT, CDR2 YYEEEE. The CDR3 loop reads CASSLSSGPYEQYV. The CDR3 bases are TGTGCCAGCAGCCTTTCCTCGGGACCCTACGAGCAGTACGTC.

The chain joins TRBV20-1 to TRBJ2-3; D gene uncertain. The V gene's germline CDR1 is DFQATT and CDR2 SNEGSKA (reference sequence). V gave up 1 base and J gave up 6 bases, with 8 bases separating them. CDR3 size: 12 residues. The CDR3 DNA follows: TGCAGTGCTAGAGGTCCCACGGATACGCAGTATTTT. It codes for CSARGPTDTQYF.

J is TRBJ1-5 and V is TRBV5-6, with no clear D. This CDR3 contains 13 residues. CDR1 SGHDT and CDR2 YYEEEE come from the germline V gene. The germline V and J ends were trimmed by 4 bases and 2 bases, with 7 bases remaining between them. The CDR3 sequence: CASSPHRNQPQHF. CDR3 nucleotide sequence: TGTGCCAGCAGCCCGCACCGCAATCAGCCCCAGCATTTT.

This clonotype was observed a single time. This chain joins TRBV5-6 and TRBJ2-1, with D possibly matching TRBD2 (7 bases). The CDR3 extends over 13 amino acids. From germline, CDR1 is SGHDT and CDR2 YYEEEE. Trimming removed 3 bases from V and 7 bases from J, with 11 bases in between. The chain's CDR3 is CASSWGGVNEQFF. The CDR3, as DNA: TGTGCCAGCAGCTGGGGGGGCGTGAATGAGCAGTTCTTC.

The J gene is TRBJ1-1, the V gene TRBV3-1; 9 bases match TRBD1. V gave up 4 bases and J gave up 5 bases; unmatched junction bases: 8. CDR1 and CDR2 (germline): LGHDT, YNNKEL (reference sequence). The CDR3 sequence is 15 residues long. CDR3: CASSPTGGSGTEAFF. The CDR3 DNA reads as TGTGCCAGCAGCCCGACAGGGGGATCGGGAACTGAAGCTTTCTTT.

The rearrangement uses TRBV7-6 and TRBJ1-1; 8 bases are shared with TRBD1. CDR1 SGHVS and CDR2 FNYEAQ come from the germline V gene. J was trimmed by 5 bases and V by 5 bases; bases with no gene match: 4. CDR3 size: 13 residues. As DNA, the CDR3 is TGTGCCAGCAGCGCGGACAGGGTTACTGAAGCTTTCTTT. This codes for CASSADRVTEAFF.

The CDR3 protein is CASSLDLAGGATQETQYF. The CDR3 DNA reads as TGCGCCAGCAGCTTGGATCTAGCGGGAGGTGCTACTCAAGAGACCCAGTACTTC. The gene calls are TRBV5-1 and TRBJ2-5; the match to TRBD2 covers 11 bases. CDR1 SGHRS and CDR2 YFSETQ come from the germline V gene. The CDR3 length is 18 residues. V lost 0 bases to trimming and J lost 2 bases; unmatched junction nucleotides: 9.

The V gene is TRBV20-1, the J gene TRBJ2-1; D not certain. CDR3 size: 14 residues. V lost 5 bases, J lost 12 bases, and 23 bases lay in between. CDR1 and CDR2 from the germline V gene are DFQATT and SNEGSKA (reference sequence). The CDR3 protein is CSAGYHPGSYWQFF. The CDR3 coding sequence is TGCAGTGCTGGATACCACCCAGGATCGTATTGGCAGTTCTTC.

The chain recombines TRBV19 with TRBJ1-2; the D gene is possibly TRBD1 (5 bases). V was cut by 7 bases and J by 7 bases, with 16 bases left in between. The CDR3 has 13 amino acids. Per germline, CDR1 LNHDA and CDR2 SQIVND (reference sequence). CDR3 sequence (DNA): TGTGCCAGTACCATCAGGGAGGAGGGTGGCTACACCTTC. Protein product: CASTIREEGGYTF.

The gene calls are TRBV30 and TRBJ2-7, with D possibly being TRBD1 or TRBD2 (5 bases each). V lost 0 bases and J lost 6, with 15 bases in between. Germline V gene data show CDR1 as GTSNPN and CDR2 as SVGIG (reference sequence). This CDR3 has 14 residues. For the CDR3, the DNA is TGTGCCTGGAGTGTAGTGGGAACTAGGGGCGAGCAGTACGTC. It yields the protein CAWSVVGTRGEQYV.

This chain's CDR3 is CASSQAIYGYTF. Here the CDR3 DNA reads TGTGCCAGCAGCCAAGCTATTTATGGCTACACCTTC. The chain carries TRBV14 and TRBJ1-2; D gene unclear. Germline V lookup: CDR1 SGHDN, CDR2 FVKESK. CDR3 length: 12 amino acids. V lost 1 base to trimming and J lost 5 bases, with 5 bases between them.

The V call is TRBV29-1, the J call TRBJ1-1, with 7 nucleotides matching TRBD1. The CDR3 covers 14 residues. Germline CDR1 reads SQVTM; CDR2 reads ANQGSEA. V shed 3 bases and J 1 base; nucleotides not matched to a gene: 5. For the CDR3, the DNA is TGCAGCGTTGAGGACAGGAGGCGGAACACTGAAGCTTTCTTT. Protein: CSVEDRRRNTEAFF.

The chain uses TRBV15 and TRBJ1-2, with TRBD1 matching 7 bases. Per the germline V gene, CDR1 is LNHNV and CDR2 is YYDKDF (reference sequence). V was pared by 5 bases and J by 7 bases, with 10 bases of the junction left unmatched. The CDR3 length is 14 residues. Written as DNA, the CDR3 is TGTGCCACCAGCGGGACAGAGGGGGCGCGTGGCTACACCTTC. This gives the protein CATSGTEGARGYTF.

This chain uses TRBV7-2 with TRBJ2-5, with 8 nucleotides matching TRBD2. Trimming cost V 6 bases and J 8 bases; bases outside gene matches: 8. The CDR3 totals 13 residues. Germline loops: CDR1 SGHTA, CDR2 FQGNSA. The CDR3 protein is CASSRGTRGTQYF. CDR3 bases: TGTGCCAGCAGTAGGGGGACTAGGGGCACCCAGTACTTC. Based on the CDR3 plus reference TRBV7-2 and TRBJ2-5, the full variable domain is GAGVSQSPSNKVTEKGKDVELRCDPISGHTALYWYRQSLGQGLEFLIYFQGNSAPDKSGLPSDRFSAERTGGSVSTLTIQRTQQEDSAVYLCASSRGTRGTQYFGPGTRLLVL.